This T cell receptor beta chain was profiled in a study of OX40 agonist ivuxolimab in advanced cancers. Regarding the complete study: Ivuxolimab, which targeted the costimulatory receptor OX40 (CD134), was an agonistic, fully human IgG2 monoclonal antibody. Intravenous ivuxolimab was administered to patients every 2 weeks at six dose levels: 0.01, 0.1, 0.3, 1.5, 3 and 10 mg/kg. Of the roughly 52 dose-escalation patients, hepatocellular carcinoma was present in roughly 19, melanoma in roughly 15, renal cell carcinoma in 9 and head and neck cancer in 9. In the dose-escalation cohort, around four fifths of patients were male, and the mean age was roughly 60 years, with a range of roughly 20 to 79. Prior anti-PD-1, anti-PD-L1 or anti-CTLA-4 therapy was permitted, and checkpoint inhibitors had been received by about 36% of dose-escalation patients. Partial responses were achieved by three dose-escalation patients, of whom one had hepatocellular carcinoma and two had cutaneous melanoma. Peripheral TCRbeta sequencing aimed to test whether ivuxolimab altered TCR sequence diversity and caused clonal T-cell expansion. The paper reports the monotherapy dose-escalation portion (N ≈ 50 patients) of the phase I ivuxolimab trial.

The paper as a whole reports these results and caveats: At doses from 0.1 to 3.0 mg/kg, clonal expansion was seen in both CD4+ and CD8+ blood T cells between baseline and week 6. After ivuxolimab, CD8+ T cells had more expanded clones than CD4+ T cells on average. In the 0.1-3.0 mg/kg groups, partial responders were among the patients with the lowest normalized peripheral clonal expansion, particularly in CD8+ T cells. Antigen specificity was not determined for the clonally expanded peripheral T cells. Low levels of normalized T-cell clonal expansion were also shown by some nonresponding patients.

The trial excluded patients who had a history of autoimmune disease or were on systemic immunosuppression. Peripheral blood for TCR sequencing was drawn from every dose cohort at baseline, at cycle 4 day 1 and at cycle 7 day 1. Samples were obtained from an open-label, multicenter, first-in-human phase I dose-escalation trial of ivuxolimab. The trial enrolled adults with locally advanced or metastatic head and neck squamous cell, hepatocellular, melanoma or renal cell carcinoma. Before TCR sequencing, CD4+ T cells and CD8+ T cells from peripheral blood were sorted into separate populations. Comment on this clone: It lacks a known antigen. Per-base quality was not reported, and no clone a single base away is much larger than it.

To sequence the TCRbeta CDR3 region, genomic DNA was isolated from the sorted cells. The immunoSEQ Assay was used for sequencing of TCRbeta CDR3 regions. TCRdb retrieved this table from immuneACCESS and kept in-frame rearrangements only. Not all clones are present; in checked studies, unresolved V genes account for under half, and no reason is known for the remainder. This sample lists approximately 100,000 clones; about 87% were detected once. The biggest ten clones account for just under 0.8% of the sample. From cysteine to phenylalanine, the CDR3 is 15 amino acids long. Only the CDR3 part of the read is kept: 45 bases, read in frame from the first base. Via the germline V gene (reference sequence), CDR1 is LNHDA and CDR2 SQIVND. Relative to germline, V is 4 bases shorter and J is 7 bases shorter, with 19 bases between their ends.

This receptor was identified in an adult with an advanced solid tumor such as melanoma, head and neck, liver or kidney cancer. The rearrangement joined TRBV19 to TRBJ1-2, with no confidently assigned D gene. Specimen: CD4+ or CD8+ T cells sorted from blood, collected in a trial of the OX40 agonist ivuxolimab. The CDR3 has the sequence CASSTPGLTVSGYTF. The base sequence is TGTGCCAGTAGTACCCCGGGCCTCACAGTTTCTGGCTACACCTTC.